What follows is one T cell receptor beta chain and its context. The entry originates in a study of blood T cell repertoires in COVID-19. The overall study: The origin of the acute and convalescent COVID-19 samples was the United States, Italy and Spain.

Assay: immunoSEQ multiplex PCR; the TCRdb copy retains only in-frame clones and omits some. The sample lists some 130,000 clones, more than 75% occurring once. Germline values: CDR1 LNHNV, CDR2 YYDKDF (reference sequence). V dropped 3 bases and J dropped 2 bases, with 23 bases sitting between them. The CDR3 runs to 19 residues. Participants, about 18 to 89 years old, spanned fewer than 30 US areas. Each participant's cohort was designated according to participant-reported clinical history. Sequences were obtained from PBMCs or T cells enriched from blood (not recorded which). This TCR derives from a woman in her 50s who had recovered from COVID-19. The chain is built from TRBV15 and TRBJ1-5; the D gene is possibly TRBD1 (5 bases). The CDR3 loop reads CATSSQQVLLPVGNQPQHF. In DNA form, the CDR3 reads TGTGCCACCAGCAGTCAACAGGTCCTACTCCCGGTGGGCAATCAGCCCCAGCATTTT.